This T cell receptor (beta chain) came from a study of molecular identifiers for immune sequencing clone quantification. This clonotype showed up many times. As previously described, bulk TCR libraries were made using listed TCR primers. TCRdb re-called the PCR reads through MiXCR, storing one row per CDR3 protein. The sample yields 85,000 to 90,000 distinct CDR3 sequences, under 20% seen once. This receptor was taken from a human donor in good health. Some libraries in this study had Jurkat cell RNA spiked in. The material sequenced was naive CD8+ T cells from blood, with Jurkat cell RNA spiked in. Subset indicated: FACS-sorted CD8+CD4-CCR7+CD45RA+ naive T cells.

CDR3 sequence: CASSEAGEETQYF. The CDR3 DNA reads TGTGCCAGCAGCGAGGCAGGGGAGGAGACCCAGTACTTC. This chain joins TRBV13 and TRBJ2-5, with D possibly being TRBD1 (6 bases). Germline assignment: CDR1 PRHDT and CDR2 FYEKMQ (reference sequence). The CDR3 extends over 13 amino acids. The germline V and J ends were trimmed by 5 bases and 5 bases, with 12 bases remaining between them.